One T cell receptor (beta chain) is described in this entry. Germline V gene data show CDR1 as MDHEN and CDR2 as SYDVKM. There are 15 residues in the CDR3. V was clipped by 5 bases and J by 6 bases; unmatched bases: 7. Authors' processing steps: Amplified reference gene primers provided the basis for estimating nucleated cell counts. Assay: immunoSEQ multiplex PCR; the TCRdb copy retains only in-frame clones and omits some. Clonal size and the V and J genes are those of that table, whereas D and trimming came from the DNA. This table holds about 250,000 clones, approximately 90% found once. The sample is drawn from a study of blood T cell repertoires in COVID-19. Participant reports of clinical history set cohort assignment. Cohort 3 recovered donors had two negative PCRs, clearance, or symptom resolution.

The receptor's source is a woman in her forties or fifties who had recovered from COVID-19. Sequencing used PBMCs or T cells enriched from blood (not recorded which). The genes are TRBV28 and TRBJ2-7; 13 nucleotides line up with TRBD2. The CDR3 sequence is CASSRTSGSIGEQYF. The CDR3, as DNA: TGTGCCAGCAGTCGGACTAGCGGGAGTATTGGCGAGCAGTACTTC.